This T cell receptor beta chain was identified in a study of T cell responses to AZD1222 COVID-19 vaccine. Study observations and caveats: Of the AZD1222 recipients, only five or six were seropositive at baseline. Across spike, vaccine-associated CD4 TCRs were found, dominant at 160-218 and 743-854. Repertoires were sampled only after the peak T cell response.

Concerning this clone: Its specificity is unknown.

Measured with immunoSEQ multiplex PCR; TCRdb has only the in-frame clones, and not every one. The table has approximately 89,000 clones, roughly 86% seen once. Second-dose recipients at about 4 or about 12 weeks were treated as one pooled group. Germline V CDR1 and CDR2: SGHNT, YYREEE (reference sequence). Trimming took 4 bases from V and 5 from J, leaving 10 bases between them. This CDR3 has 13 amino acids. The gene calls are TRBV5-4 and TRBJ2-1; D is unresolved. This receptor was obtained from an adult who received the AZD1222 COVID-19 vaccine. Material: peripheral blood, obtained 28 days after the second AZD1222 dose. Here the CDR3 DNA reads TGTGCCAGCAGCCTTCGTCTCGACAATGAGCAGTTCTTC. Its protein is CASSLRLDNEQFF.